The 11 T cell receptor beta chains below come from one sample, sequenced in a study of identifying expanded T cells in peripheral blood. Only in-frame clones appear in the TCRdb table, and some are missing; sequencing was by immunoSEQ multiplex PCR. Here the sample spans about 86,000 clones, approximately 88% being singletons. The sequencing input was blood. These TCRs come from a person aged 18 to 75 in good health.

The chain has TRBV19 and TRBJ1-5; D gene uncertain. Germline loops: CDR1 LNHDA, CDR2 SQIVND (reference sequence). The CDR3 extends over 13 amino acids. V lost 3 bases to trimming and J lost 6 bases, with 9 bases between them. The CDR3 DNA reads TGTGCCAGTAGTATTGGTCAATCTCAGCCCCAGCATTTT. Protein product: CASSIGQSQPQHF.

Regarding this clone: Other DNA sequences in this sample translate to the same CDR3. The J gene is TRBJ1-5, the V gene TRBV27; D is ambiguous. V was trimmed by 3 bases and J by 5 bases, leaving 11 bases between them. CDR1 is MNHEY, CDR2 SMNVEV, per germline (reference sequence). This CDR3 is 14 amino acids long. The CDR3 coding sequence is TGTGCCAGCAGTTTTTCGGGCGGGGATCAGCCCCAGCATTTT. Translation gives CASSFSGGDQPQHF.

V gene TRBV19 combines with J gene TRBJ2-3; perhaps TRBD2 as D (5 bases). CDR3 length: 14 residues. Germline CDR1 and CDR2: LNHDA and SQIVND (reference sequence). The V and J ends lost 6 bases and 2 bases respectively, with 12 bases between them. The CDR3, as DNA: TGTGCCAGTAGCGTAGCGTCCGTCACAGATACGCAGTATTTT. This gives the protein CASSVASVTDTQYF.

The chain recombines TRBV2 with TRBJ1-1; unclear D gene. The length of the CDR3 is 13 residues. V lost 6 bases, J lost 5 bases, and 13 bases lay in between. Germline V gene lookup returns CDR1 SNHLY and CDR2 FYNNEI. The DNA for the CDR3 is TGTGCCAGCAGCCCGGGAGAGGAGACTGAAGCTTTCTTT. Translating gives CASSPGEETEAFF.

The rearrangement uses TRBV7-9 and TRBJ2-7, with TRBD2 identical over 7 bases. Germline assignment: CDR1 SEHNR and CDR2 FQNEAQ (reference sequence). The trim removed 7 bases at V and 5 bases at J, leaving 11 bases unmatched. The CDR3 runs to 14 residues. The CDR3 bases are TGTGCCAGCACCATTACCGGGACTAAGGACGAGCAGTACTTC. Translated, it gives CASTITGTKDEQYF. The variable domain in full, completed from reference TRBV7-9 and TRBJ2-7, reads DTGVSQNPRHKITKRGQNVTFRCDPISEHNRLYWYRQTLGQGPEFLTYFQNEAQLEKSRLLSDRFSAERPKGSFSTLEIQRTEQGDSAMYLCASTITGTKDEQYFGPGTRLTVT.

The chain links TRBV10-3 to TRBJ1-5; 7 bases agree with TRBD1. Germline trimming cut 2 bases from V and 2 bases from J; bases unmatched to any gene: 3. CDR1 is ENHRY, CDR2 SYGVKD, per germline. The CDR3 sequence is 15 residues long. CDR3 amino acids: CAISEQGDGNQPQHF. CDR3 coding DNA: TGTGCCATCAGTGAGCAGGGGGATGGCAATCAGCCCCAGCATTTT.

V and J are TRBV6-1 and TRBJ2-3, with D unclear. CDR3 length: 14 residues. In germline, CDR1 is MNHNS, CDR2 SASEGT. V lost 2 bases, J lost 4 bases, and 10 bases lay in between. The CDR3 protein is CASSERLSPDTQYF. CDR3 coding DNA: TGTGCCAGCAGTGAACGACTGTCCCCAGATACGCAGTATTTT.

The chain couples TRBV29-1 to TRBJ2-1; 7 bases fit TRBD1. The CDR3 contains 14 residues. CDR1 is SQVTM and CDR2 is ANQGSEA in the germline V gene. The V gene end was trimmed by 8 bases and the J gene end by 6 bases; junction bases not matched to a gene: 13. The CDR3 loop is CSFYDRVHLNEQFF. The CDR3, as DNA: TGCAGCTTTTATGACAGGGTTCATCTCAATGAGCAGTTCTTC.

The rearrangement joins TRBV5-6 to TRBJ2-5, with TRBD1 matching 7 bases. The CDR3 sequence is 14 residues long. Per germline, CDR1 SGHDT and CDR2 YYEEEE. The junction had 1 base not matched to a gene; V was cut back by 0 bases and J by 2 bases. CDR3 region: CASSLGRGQETQYF. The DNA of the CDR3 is TGTGCCAGCAGCTTGGGCAGGGGGCAAGAGACCCAGTACTTC.

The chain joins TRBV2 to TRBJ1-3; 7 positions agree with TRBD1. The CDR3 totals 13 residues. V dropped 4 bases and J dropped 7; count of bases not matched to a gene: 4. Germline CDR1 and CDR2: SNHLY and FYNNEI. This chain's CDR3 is CASSGQGGNTIYF. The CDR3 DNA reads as TGTGCCAGCAGTGGGCAGGGGGGCAACACCATATATTTT.

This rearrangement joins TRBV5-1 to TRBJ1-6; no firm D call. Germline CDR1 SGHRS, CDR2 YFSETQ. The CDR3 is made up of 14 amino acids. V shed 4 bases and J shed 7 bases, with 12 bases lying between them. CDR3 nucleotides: TGCGCCAGCAGCAACGCCGGGCCCAATTCACCCCTCCACTTT. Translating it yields CASSNAGPNSPLHF.